This T cell receptor beta chain was recorded in a study of graft-versus-host responses after intestinal transplantation. Study overall: Isolated intestinal, liver-intestinal, or multivisceral transplants had been given to the recipients.

Sequenced by immunoSEQ multiplex PCR; TCRdb stores in-frame clones only, minus some. The table has about 110,000 clones, 85% to 95% seen once. The study's findings and limits: In recipient marrow, GvH clones were found, and some appeared first in ileum or blood.

The CDR3 length is 18 residues. Germline V lookup: CDR1 MNHNS, CDR2 SASEGT. V lost 2 bases and J lost 4, with 24 bases in between. As concerns this clone: The antigen is unknown.

This chain links TRBV6-1 with TRBJ2-7, with a tentative D call TRBD1 (5 bases). The sample was unstimulated CD8+ T cells sorted from spleen or lymph node cells, taken before transplant. This TCR was sampled from a human donor who was the organ donor for an intestinal transplant. CDR3: CASSEWSQYRFTSYEQYF. CDR3 nucleotides: TGTGCCAGCAGTGAATGGTCCCAGTACAGGTTCACCTCTTACGAGCAGTACTTC.